Listed below are T cell receptor beta chains from one sample, sequenced in a study of blood T cell repertoires in COVID-19. Sequencing used immunoSEQ multiplex PCR; TCRdb keeps in-frame clones, though not all of them. Of about 290,000 clones listed, approximately 90% were seen once; the top ten hold approximately 4.3%. Sequencing input: peripheral blood. The receptor set was obtained from a man aged 40-50 years with acute or convalescent COVID-19. Each CDR3 is given without its conserved first and last residue. Not all rows give a size; the values are once, few, many and, for expanded clones, a class.

V	J	size	CDR3
TRBV19	TRBJ1-4	-	ASSKLGQVSNEKLF
TRBV7-6	TRBJ1-2	-	ASSPDRGNYGYT
TRBV12-5	TRBJ1-1	-	ASGPRGTGIFLAEAF
TRBV6-2/TRBV6-3	TRBJ2-3	-	ASSDAGTGARTDTQY
TRBV5-1	TRBJ2-7	-	ASKGQGAYEQY
TRBV2	TRBJ1-2	-	ASSRGDRGDT
TRBV15	TRBJ1-1	-	ATSGTGWKNAEAF
TRBV6-6	TRBJ2-1	-	ASSSQGWEQF
TRBV4-1	TRBJ2-4	-	ASSQQPSDRVESVAKNIQY
TRBV3-1/TRBV3-2	TRBJ1-1	-	ASSPLDPREAF
TRBV5-1	TRBJ1-1	-	ASSLELLNTEAF
TRBV4-1	TRBJ1-2	once	ASSQNPRENYGYT
TRBV3-1/TRBV3-2	TRBJ2-7	-	ASSFLADSYEQY
TRBV5-8	TRBJ1-6	-	ASSPTAGRNSPLH
TRBV29-1	TRBJ1-1	-	SATRLDRNTEAF
TRBV2	TRBJ1-2	-	ASSTTQGVGGYT
TRBV5-1	TRBJ2-1	-	ASSLEGQPSYNEQF
TRBV3-1/TRBV3-2	TRBJ1-1	-	ASSQAGKTEAF
TRBV5-8	TRBJ1-4	-	ASSPGTALLEKLF
TRBV7-2	TRBJ1-3	-	ASSLGAYGNTIY
TRBV5-1	TRBJ1-1	-	ASSFLAGVNTEAF
TRBV5-5	TRBJ2-5	-	ASSFLTGAGETQY
TRBV7-9	TRBJ2-3	-	ASSLGTGDTDTQY
TRBV19	TRBJ1-6	-	ASRTGLNSPLH
TRBV5-6	TRBJ2-5	-	ASSLLRRGTQETQY